A selection of T cell receptor beta chains follows, all from one sample in a study of tumor and adjacent non-tumor tissue in lung cancer. One entry per CDR3 protein, called by TCRdb with MiXCR from the multiplex PCR reads. Of under 100,000 distinct CDR3 sequences in the sample, around 70% were seen once. The sample was lung tumor tissue. The receptors were gathered from a woman in her seventies with non-small cell lung cancer. The CDR3 runs from the conserved cysteine through the conserved F or W. The order of the fields is V gene, D gene, clone size, CDR3 protein. D genes are given only for firm matches. Clone size is not always given. Where it is, it says once, few, many or a class for expanded clones.

TRBV5-4,TRBD1,NA,CASGLGGQGAYEQYF
TRBV29-1,TRBD1,NA,CSVAGDRGDPHHF
TRBV20-1,NA,NA,CSTSTITETSYEQYF
TRBV6-5,TRBD1,NA,CVSSAGQGAWETQYF
TRBV20-1,TRBD1,many,CSARDRTGVKNNEQFF
TRBV10-1,TRBD1,NA,CANSETGGGETQYF
TRBV2,NA,NA,CASTRGTLLGSYNEHFF
TRBV29-1,NA,many,CSVNGDNYEQYF
TRBV12-3/TRBV12-4,NA,many,CASSLGRSYEQYF
TRBV20-1,NA,NA,CSVSDGGRFGTDTQYF
TRBV12-3/TRBV12-4,NA,NA,CASRQTGRDTEAFF
TRBV29-1,NA,NA,CTVEERGPGSPLHF
TRBV30,NA,many,CAWRGSYNEQFF
TRBV21-1,NA,few,CASSKNRGRFNEQYF
TRBV11-1,NA,NA,CASSSQEGRYGQFF
TRBV20-1,TRBD1,NA,CSAYRGLGCGYTF
TRBV6-5,NA,NA,CAGSYSTREDTQYF
TRBV6-1,TRBD1,NA,CAMGQLFQETQYF
TRBV29-1,NA,NA,CSVLPLGQGSTDTQCF
TRBV20-1,TRBD2,NA,CSPSGRAGLTDTQYF
TRBV10-1,TRBD1,once,CASSGPGQGAYNEHFF
TRBV7-2,TRBD1,NA,CASSAGVGTGWEQFF
TRBV20-1,NA,NA,CSARGSTNQPQHF
TRBV11-2,NA,NA,CASSLASGNNSPLHF
TRBV30,TRBD1,few,CAWSRTGLPEAFF
TRBV6-6,NA,many,CASSTNTEAFF
TRBV10-2,NA,many,CASSEDLAEETQYF
TRBV7-8,NA,many,CASSLQLSSYNEQFF
TRBV28,TRBD1,NA,CASSDRDRGDQPQHF
TRBV20-1,TRBD2,NA,CSAGLAGGWNEQFF
TRBV28,TRBD2,NA,CVSSLAGALEETQYF
TRBV6-5,TRBD1,NA,CASSPQTGAGVYGYTF
TRBV6-8,TRBD1,NA,CASNEAMPDRGKGNQPQHF
TRBV20-1,NA,NA,CSAREPPGGLKTDTQYF
TRBV20-1,NA,many,CSARGGRHLSNEQFF
TRBV11-3,NA,NA,CASSLKGYGGENTAELFF
TRBV19,NA,NA,CASSISENTEAFF
TRBV28,TRBD1,few,CASSPSGQGTYGELFF
TRBV11-3,NA,medium-sized,CASSFGGTNTEAFF
TRBV4-2,NA,NA,CASSLDGVWETQYF
TRBV10-3,NA,many,CAIRATEGETQYF
TRBV2,TRBD2,NA,CASRRGSGRAGSDTQYF